This T cell receptor (beta chain) was sequenced for a study of blood T cell repertoires in COVID-19. Data came from immunoSEQ multiplex PCR; TCRdb stores just in-frame clones and leaves some out. The sample holds 200,000 to 250,000 clones, 75% to 85% seen once. CDR1 ENHRY and CDR2 SYGVKD come from the germline V gene. The CDR3 sequence is 12 residues long. Trimming stripped 0 bases from V and 7 bases from J, with 4 bases between. Sequencing input: peripheral blood. This sequence originates from a woman aged 70-85 years with COVID-19, enrolled during active disease. The chain links TRBV10-3 to TRBJ2-1; D gene unclear. CDR3 in DNA: TGTGCCATCAGTGAGTCTGAGAATGAGCAGTTCTTC. It yields the protein CAISESENEQFF.